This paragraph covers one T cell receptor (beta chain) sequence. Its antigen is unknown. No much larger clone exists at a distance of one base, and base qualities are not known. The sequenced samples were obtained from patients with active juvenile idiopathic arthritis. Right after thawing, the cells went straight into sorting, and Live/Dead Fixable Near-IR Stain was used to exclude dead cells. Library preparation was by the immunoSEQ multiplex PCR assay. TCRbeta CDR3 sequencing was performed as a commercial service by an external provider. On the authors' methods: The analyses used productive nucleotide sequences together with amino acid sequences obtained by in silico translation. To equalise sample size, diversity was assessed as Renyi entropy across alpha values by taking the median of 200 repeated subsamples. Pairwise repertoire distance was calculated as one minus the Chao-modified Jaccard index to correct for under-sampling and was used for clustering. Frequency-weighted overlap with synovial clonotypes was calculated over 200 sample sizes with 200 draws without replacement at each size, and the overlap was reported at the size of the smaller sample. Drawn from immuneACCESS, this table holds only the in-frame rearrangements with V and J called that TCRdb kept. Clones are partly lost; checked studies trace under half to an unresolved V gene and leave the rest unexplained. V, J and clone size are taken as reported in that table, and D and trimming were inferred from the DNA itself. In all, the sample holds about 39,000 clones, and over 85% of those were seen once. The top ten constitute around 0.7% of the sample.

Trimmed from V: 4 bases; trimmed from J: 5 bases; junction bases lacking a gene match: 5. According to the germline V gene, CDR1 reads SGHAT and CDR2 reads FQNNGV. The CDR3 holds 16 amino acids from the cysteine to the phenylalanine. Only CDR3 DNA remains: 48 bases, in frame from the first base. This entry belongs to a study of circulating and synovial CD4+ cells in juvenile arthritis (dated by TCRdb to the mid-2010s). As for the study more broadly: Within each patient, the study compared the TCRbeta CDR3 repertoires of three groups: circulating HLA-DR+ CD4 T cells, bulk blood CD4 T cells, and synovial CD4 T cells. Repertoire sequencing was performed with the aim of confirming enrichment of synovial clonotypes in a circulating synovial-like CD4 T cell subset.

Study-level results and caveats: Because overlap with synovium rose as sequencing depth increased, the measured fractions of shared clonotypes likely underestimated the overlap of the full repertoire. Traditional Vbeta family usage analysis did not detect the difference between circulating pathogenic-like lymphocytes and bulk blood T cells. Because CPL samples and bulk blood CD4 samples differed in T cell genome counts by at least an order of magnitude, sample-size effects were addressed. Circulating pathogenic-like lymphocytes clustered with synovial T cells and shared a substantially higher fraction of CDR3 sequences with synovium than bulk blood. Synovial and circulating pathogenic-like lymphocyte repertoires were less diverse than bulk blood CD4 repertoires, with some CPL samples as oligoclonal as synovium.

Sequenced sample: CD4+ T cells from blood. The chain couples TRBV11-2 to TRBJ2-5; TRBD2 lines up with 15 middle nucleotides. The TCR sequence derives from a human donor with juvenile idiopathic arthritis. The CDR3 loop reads CASSWTSGGAGETQYF. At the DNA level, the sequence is TGTGCCAGCAGCTGGACTAGCGGGGGGGCGGGGGAGACCCAGTACTTC.